This TCR beta chain was captured in a study of technical replicates of blood from four donors (dated by TCRdb to between 2016 and 2019). The library was prepared using the immunoSEQ multiplex PCR assay. TCRdb's version of the immuneACCESS table is confined to in-frame rearrangements and falls short of the full clone set. An unresolved V gene accounts for under half of the shortfall where checked; the remainder is of unknown origin. Counted in this sample were around 70,000 clones; just under 97% of them appeared once. Of the sample, approximately 0.2% is held by the ten largest clones. A single count supports this clone. What this receptor recognizes is not known. Base quality data are lacking; no much larger clone is found one base away. CDR1 and CDR2 are drawn from the germline V gene: SGHDT, YYEEEE. The germline V and J ends show losses of 1 base and 4 bases respectively, and no gene match explains 5 bases of the junction. The CDR3 sequence holds 16 residues, the cysteine and phenylalanine included. Here the CDR3 DNA is all that survives: 48 bases in frame from base 1.

The chain is assembled from TRBV5-6 and TRBJ2-1; TRBD2 aligns with 10 central bases. This TCR derives from a human donor in good health. The sequenced sample was T cells isolated from PBMCs. The CDR3 protein: CASSLIASGGYNEQFF. The DNA is TGTGCCAGCAGCTTGATCGCTAGCGGGGGATACAATGAGCAGTTCTTC.